These 17 T cell receptor beta chains originate from one sample sequenced in a study of T cell responses to AZD1222 COVID-19 vaccine. TCRdb's copy holds only in-frame clones and misses some; the assay was immunoSEQ multiplex PCR. The sample has some 150,000 clones, roughly 93% seen once. Sequenced material: peripheral blood, taken on day 0 of AZD1222 vaccination. The receptors here all came from an adult in good health.

The V call is TRBV19, the J call TRBJ2-1; 11 bases fit TRBD2. The CDR3 totals 15 residues. The V gene's germline CDR1 is LNHDA and CDR2 SQIVND (reference sequence). The V and J ends lost 3 bases and 6 bases, in that order; junction bases with no gene match: 4. The CDR3 nucleotides read TGTGCCAGTAGTATCAATAGCGGGAGGGCCAATGAGCAGTTCTTC. Translation gives CASSINSGRANEQFF.

The V call is TRBV5-5, the J call TRBJ1-1; D gene uncertain. The CDR3 consists of 13 residues. Germline assignment: CDR1 SGHKS and CDR2 YYEKEE (reference sequence). Trimming pared 3 bases from V and 6 bases from J, leaving 12 bases between. CDR3 DNA sequence: TGTGCCAGCAGCTCGCATCGAGGGCCTGAAGCTTTCTTT. It specifies CASSSHRGPEAFF.

The chain uses TRBV5-4 and TRBJ2-7; no clear D gene. Germline V gene data show CDR1 as SGHNT and CDR2 as YYREEE (reference sequence). The CDR3 contains 14 residues. V lost 3 bases, J lost 1 base, and 11 bases lay in between. The CDR3 sequence: CASSSVASSYEQYF. The CDR3 nucleotides are TGTGCCAGCAGCTCGGTCGCGAGTTCCTACGAGCAGTACTTC.

The CDR3 sequence: CASSHDRRDTEAFF. The CDR3 bases are TGTGCCAGCAGCCACGACAGGAGGGATACTGAAGCTTTCTTT. The V and J genes are TRBV2 and TRBJ1-1; D perhaps matches TRBD1 (6 bases). The CDR3 totals 14 residues. The V gene lost 6 bases and the J gene lost 5 bases, with 16 bases spanning the gap. Germline CDR1 and CDR2: SNHLY and FYNNEI.

The genes are TRBV5-1 and TRBJ1-3; 7 bases map to TRBD1. CDR1 and CDR2 from the germline V gene are SGHRS and YFSETQ. The CDR3 contains 14 residues. Germline trimming cut 4 bases from V and 2 bases from J; bases unmatched to any gene: 3. The CDR3 is CASSAGTAGNTIYF. The CDR3 DNA reads as TGCGCCAGCAGCGCTGGGACAGCTGGAAACACCATATATTTT.

This rearrangement joins TRBV19 to TRBJ1-5, with TRBD1 as a possible D gene (5 bases). Trimming cost V 2 bases and J 1 base, with 9 bases left between them. CDR1 and CDR2 from the germline V gene are LNHDA and SQIVND (reference sequence). This CDR3 has 15 residues. CDR3 residues: CASSIMRGSNQPQHF. In nucleotides, the CDR3 is TGTGCCAGTAGTATAATGAGGGGAAGCAATCAGCCCCAGCATTTT.

This chain connects TRBV12-3 or TRBV12-4 to TRBJ2-7; D may correspond to TRBD1 or TRBD2 (6 bases each). V lost 3 bases, J lost 6 bases, and 12 bases lay in between. CDR3 size: 13 residues. The CDR3 bases are TGTGCCAGCAGTTTTAAGGGGGGCTTCGAGCAGTACTTC. It translates to CASSFKGGFEQYF.

This chain connects TRBV28 to TRBJ1-1, with D possibly being TRBD1 (6 bases). Trimming took off 3 bases at V and 0 bases at J, with 11 bases between the two ends. The CDR3 runs to 15 residues. Germline CDR1 reads MDHEN; CDR2 reads SYDVKM. CDR3 in amino acids: CASSFPGAVNTEAFF. The CDR3 DNA reads TGTGCCAGCAGTTTTCCGGGGGCGGTGAACACTGAAGCTTTCTTT.

The genes are TRBV19 and TRBJ1-4, with D possibly TRBD1 on 5 matching bases. The length of the CDR3 is 15 residues. CDR1 is LNHDA and CDR2 is SQIVND in the germline V gene (reference sequence). Between the trimmed V and J ends, which lost 7 bases and 3 bases, there was a span of 15 bases. CDR3 in amino acids: CASTRAGRANEKLFF. As DNA, the CDR3 is TGTGCCAGTACCCGCGCGGGCAGGGCTAATGAAAAACTGTTTTTT.

This clone was counted once. This chain connects TRBV6-9 to TRBJ1-1; no reliable D call. The CDR3 loop spans 13 amino acids. Trimming cost V 3 bases and J 1 base, with 6 bases left between them. Germline CDR1 and CDR2: MNHGY and SVAAGI. The CDR3 nucleotides read TGTGCCAGCAGTTACCCCGAGAACACTGAAGCTTTCTTT. It yields the protein CASSYPENTEAFF.

The CDR3 nucleotides read TGCGCCAGCAGCCAAGATATACGGGACAGGCTCGGTGGATTGGGGGGCAATCAGCCCCAGCATTTT. Translation gives CASSQDIRDRLGGLGGNQPQHF. The rearrangement links TRBV4-1 to TRBJ1-5; 8 positions match TRBD1. The CDR3 covers 22 residues. Germline values: CDR1 MGHRA, CDR2 YSYEKL. Unmatched junction bases numbered 21, after V lost 0 bases and J lost 2 bases.

The chain couples TRBV6-6 to TRBJ1-5; TRBD1 is a possible D gene (5 bases). The V and J ends lost 8 bases and 0 bases respectively, with 17 bases between them. Looked up from germline, CDR1 is MNHNY and CDR2 is SVGAGI (reference sequence). The CDR3 consists of 16 residues. Here the CDR3 reads CASAEPGLSSNQPQHF. The CDR3 bases are TGTGCCAGCGCTGAGCCGGGACTTTCTAGCAATCAGCCCCAGCATTTT.

This clone was picked up one time. The chain combines TRBV27 with TRBJ1-2, with 10 bases aligning to TRBD1. The CDR3 runs 17 residues. Per the germline V gene, CDR1 is MNHEY and CDR2 is SMNVEV (reference sequence). Trimming removed 2 bases from V and 2 bases from J; junction bases left unmatched: 8. CDR3 protein: CASSLMLPGQGNYGYTF. The DNA for the CDR3 is TGTGCCAGCAGTTTAATGCTTCCGGGACAGGGGAACTATGGCTACACCTTC.

The chain employs TRBV18 and TRBJ2-1; tentative D call: TRBD2 (6 bases). Germline assignment: CDR1 KGHSH and CDR2 LQKENI. This CDR3 comprises 16 residues. Trimming removed 0 bases from V and 8 bases from J, with 17 bases in between. For the CDR3, the DNA is TGTGCCAGCTCACCACCGGATCACGGGAGTAGGTATGAGCAGTTCTTC. Protein sequence: CASSPPDHGSRYEQFF.

The chain carries TRBV6-5 and TRBJ2-1; D is ambiguous. Germline values: CDR1 MNHEY, CDR2 SVGAGI. The V gene lost 6 bases and the J gene lost 9 bases, with 15 bases spanning the gap. The length of the CDR3 is 13 residues. The chain's CDR3 is CASSTSSRREQFF. CDR3 bases: TGTGCCAGCAGCACCTCCTCCAGACGTGAGCAGTTCTTC.

This chain uses TRBV12-3 or TRBV12-4 with TRBJ2-1; TRBD1 matches 8 bases. CDR3 size: 13 residues. J lost 6 bases, V lost 6 bases, and 4 bases had no gene match. CDR3 amino acids: CASRLTGGNEQFF. CDR3 nucleotide sequence: TGTGCCAGCAGGTTAACAGGGGGCAATGAGCAGTTCTTC.

The chain combines TRBV18 with TRBJ2-1, with TRBD2 identical over 12 bases. V trimming: 1 base; J trimming: 4 bases; junction bases outside the gene matches: 11. The CDR3 runs to 19 residues. CDR1 KGHSH and CDR2 LQKENI come from the germline V gene. CDR3 residues: CASSPHTPSGRARYNEQFF. The CDR3 DNA is TGTGCCAGCTCACCACACACTCCTAGCGGGAGGGCGCGATACAATGAGCAGTTCTTC.